These 20 T cell receptor beta chains share one sample of origin, sequenced in a study of cytomegalovirus exposure and HLA in healthy donors. The PCR ran on 60 Vbeta and 13 Jbeta primers. This table comes from immunoSEQ multiplex PCR, and its TCRdb copy is limited to in-frame clones, with some not included. The data show roughly 190,000 clones, with around 78% seen just once and 13% to 15% held by the top ten. Input material: PBMCs. These receptors were collected from a woman aged 25-40 years in good health and CMV-seropositive.

The rearrangement links TRBV7-8 to TRBJ2-5; D is possibly TRBD1 (6 bases). The DNA end favors TRBJ2-7, so the J call may be wrong. Germline CDR1 reads SGHVS; CDR2 reads FQNEAQ. The CDR3 runs to 14 residues. In nucleotides, the CDR3 is TGTGCCAGCAGCCCGAGGACAGACTCCTACGAGCAGTACTTC. Translated, it gives CASSPRTDSYEQYF.

The rearrangement links TRBV28 to TRBJ2-7; tentatively, D is TRBD2 (6 bases). The germline V and J ends were trimmed by 2 bases and 2 bases, with 10 bases remaining between them. The V gene's germline CDR1 is MDHEN and CDR2 SYDVKM. The CDR3 runs to 14 residues. In DNA, the CDR3 is TGTGCCAGCAGTTTAGTCGGGGGAGCCTACGAGCAGTACTTC. Its protein is CASSLVGGAYEQYF.

The rearrangement uses TRBV5-1 and TRBJ1-1; a weak D match, TRBD1 (6 bases). Germline loops: CDR1 SGHRS, CDR2 YFSETQ. This CDR3 is 15 amino acids long. Trimming cost V 6 bases and J 0 bases, with 15 bases left between them. The CDR3 region has the DNA TGCGCCAGCACCACAGGGCTAGGGCTGAACACTGAAGCTTTCTTT. Its protein is CASTTGLGLNTEAFF.

The chain combines TRBV25-1 with TRBJ2-7; tentatively, D is TRBD1 (6 bases). V lost 2 bases and J lost 7, with 6 bases in between. The germline CDR1 and CDR2 sequences are MGHDK and SYGVNS. The CDR3 extends over 11 amino acids. CDR3 sequence reads: CASSERGEQYF. CDR3 in DNA: TGTGCCAGCAGTGAAAGGGGGGAGCAGTACTTC.

The chain couples TRBV19 to TRBJ2-5; TRBD1 agrees at 10 bases. The germline CDR1 and CDR2 sequences are LNHDA and SQIVND (reference sequence). The V segment lost 4 bases and the J segment 5 bases; nucleotides outside the gene matches: 7. The CDR3 has 15 residues. The CDR3 bases are TGTGCCAGTAGTACCCCCGGGACAGGGGACGAGACCCAGTACTTC. Amino acid sequence: CASSTPGTGDETQYF.

This sequence joins TRBV7-9 and TRBJ1-4, with D unclear. Germline V gene data show CDR1 as SEHNR and CDR2 as FQNEAQ (reference sequence). The V and J ends lost 5 bases and 6 bases respectively, with 10 bases between them. The CDR3 runs to 13 residues. The CDR3 DNA follows: TGTGCCAGCAGCCCGCGCTCGGATGAAAAACTGTTTTTT. Translated, it gives CASSPRSDEKLFF.

A few counts support this clone. The V call is TRBV21-1, the J call TRBJ2-5; the DNA was not compared with TRBD2, the D call given in the table. TRBV21-1 is a pseudogene segment. CDR3 length: 14 residues. The chain's CDR3 is CASSCQRGEETQYF. DNA of the CDR3: TGTGCCAGCTCCTGTCAGCGGGGGGAAGAGACCCAGTACTTC.

The chain combines TRBV21-1 with TRBJ2-1; TRBD2 is taken as the D call from the table, unchecked against the DNA. TRBV21-1 is shown as a pseudogene. The CDR3 has 16 residues. The CDR3 protein is CASSIRGRALYNEQFF. In DNA, the CDR3 is TGTGCCAGCAGCATTCGCGGGAGGGCTCTTTACAATGAGCAGTTCTTC.

The rearrangement links TRBV2 to TRBJ2-7; a weak D match, TRBD2 (5 bases). Germline V gene data show CDR1 as SNHLY and CDR2 as FYNNEI. Trimming took 3 bases from V and 1 from J, leaving 22 bases between them. The CDR3 length is 18 residues. Here the CDR3 DNA reads TGTGCCAGCAGTGATGTGGGTCTCGGACTGGACCTTTCCTACGAGCAGTACTTC. Residues: CASSDVGLGLDLSYEQYF.

The J gene is TRBJ1-6, the V gene TRBV30, with 7 bases aligning to TRBD1. This CDR3 spans 14 amino acids. The trim removed 5 bases at V and 10 bases at J, leaving 11 bases unmatched. CDR1 is GTSNPN and CDR2 is SVGIG in the germline V gene (reference sequence). The CDR3 bases are TGTGCCTGGCGAGTTGGGGCAGGGGGATCACCCCTCCACTTT. This sequence encodes CAWRVGAGGSPLHF.

V is TRBV14 and J is TRBJ2-1; tentative D call: TRBD1 (6 bases). V was pared by 4 bases and J by 0 bases, with 10 bases between. The CDR3 covers 15 residues. CDR1 and CDR2 from the germline V gene are SGHDN and FVKESK. The CDR3 DNA sequence: TGTGCCAGCAGCCTTGACAGGAGCTCCTACAATGAGCAGTTCTTC. Residues: CASSLDRSSYNEQFF.

CDR3 nucleotide sequence: TGTGCCAGCAGCTCACTCCGGTCAGGGGGCGCATCAGGAAACACCATATATTTT. As protein: CASSSLRSGGASGNTIYF. The chain couples TRBV7-9 to TRBJ1-3; 8 bases line up with TRBD1. The CDR3 totals 18 residues. Germline V lookup: CDR1 SEHNR, CDR2 FQNEAQ (reference sequence). Trimming cost V 4 bases and J 4 bases; bases outside gene matches: 15.

The gene calls are TRBV30 and TRBJ2-3; a possible D gene is TRBD1 (5 bases). The CDR3 is 15 amino acids. V shed 4 bases and J shed 10 bases, with 24 bases lying between them. CDR1 GTSNPN and CDR2 SVGIG come from the germline V gene (reference sequence). CDR3 sequence reads: CAWNRGDSGKVSQYF. CDR3 sequence (DNA): TGTGCCTGGAATAGGGGTGACTCCGGCAAGGTTTCGCAGTATTTT.

The chain employs TRBV10-3 and TRBJ1-6, with no clear D. Germline lookup yields CDR1 ENHRY and CDR2 SYGVKD. CDR3 size: 13 residues. The V gene lost 0 bases and the J gene lost 8 bases, with 5 bases spanning the gap. The CDR3 is CAISESSYSPLHF. In nucleotides, the CDR3 is TGTGCCATCAGTGAGTCGTCGTATTCACCCCTCCACTTT.

CDR3: CASSPPRDRWGSYNEQFF. The CDR3 DNA follows: TGTGCCAGCTCACCTCCACGGGACAGGTGGGGATCCTACAATGAGCAGTTCTTC. The chain combines TRBV18 with TRBJ2-1; TRBD1 matches at 8 bases. The germline gives CDR1 KGHSH, CDR2 LQKENI. Trimming took 3 bases from V and 1 from J; bases not matched to a gene: 11. This CDR3 is 18 amino acids long. Together with reference TRBV18 and TRBJ2-1, the CDR3 gives the full variable domain: NAGVMQNPRHLVRRRGQEARLRCSPMKGHSHVYWYRQLPEEGLKFMVYLQKENIIDESGMPKERFSAEFPKEGPSILRIQQVVRGDSAAYFCASSPPRDRWGSYNEQFFGPGTRLTVL.

The chain couples TRBV6-5 to TRBJ1-5; a possible D gene is TRBD1 (5 bases). The CDR3 runs to 16 residues. Germline assignment: CDR1 MNHEY and CDR2 SVGAGI. V lost 2 bases and J 3 bases, leaving 14 bases between the germline ends. The CDR3 sequence is CASSYAGGDHNQPQHF. The CDR3 DNA follows: TGTGCCAGCAGTTACGCCGGGGGGGACCACAATCAGCCCCAGCATTTT.

Comments on this clone: Other DNA variants within this sample encode the same CDR3. This chain joins TRBV11-3 and TRBJ1-5; D is ambiguous. The CDR3 contains 14 residues. CDR1 SGHNT and CDR2 YENEEA come from the germline V gene. V shed 8 bases and J shed 0 bases, with 11 bases lying between them. The CDR3 reads CASPGAYSNQPQHF. The CDR3 DNA is TGTGCCAGCCCGGGAGCTTATAGCAATCAGCCCCAGCATTTT.

The chain carries TRBV5-8 and TRBJ1-4; no definite D call. The CDR3 sequence is 17 residues long. Germline V CDR1 and CDR2: SGHTS, YDEGEE. Trimming left V 2 bases short and J 0 bases short, with 14 bases between. CDR3 region: CASSLEVSHATNEKLFF. DNA of the CDR3: TGTGCCAGCAGCTTAGAGGTTTCCCACGCAACTAATGAAAAACTGTTTTTT. The full variable domain, in which reference TRBV5-8 and TRBJ1-4 provide the parts outside the CDR3, is EAGVTQSPTHLIKTRGQQATLRCSPISGHTSVYWYQQALGLGLQFLLWYDEGEERNRGNFPPRFSGRQFPNYSSELNVNALELEDSALYLCASSLEVSHATNEKLFFGSGTQLSVL.

This chain joins TRBV7-9 and TRBJ2-7; D is unresolved. The CDR3 totals 16 residues. Germline assignment: CDR1 SEHNR and CDR2 FQNEAQ (reference sequence). Deletions cut 2 bases from V and 3 bases from J, with 17 bases between. CDR3 amino acids: CASSLPLATALYEQYF. CDR3 nucleotides: TGTGCCAGCAGCTTACCACTGGCAACAGCCCTCTACGAGCAGTACTTC.

The chain couples TRBV6-5 to TRBJ1-4; D not resolved. With 7 bases removed from V and 5 bases from J, the gap between germline ends came to 8 bases. This CDR3 is built from 12 residues. Germline CDR1 reads MNHEY; CDR2 reads SVGAGI. DNA of the CDR3: TGTGCCAGCATAAGAGCGAATGAAAAACTGTTTTTT. This codes for CASIRANEKLFF.